This T cell receptor (beta chain) originates from a study of cytomegalovirus exposure and HLA in healthy donors. Per germline, CDR1 GTSNPN and CDR2 SVGIG (reference sequence). CDR3 size: 11 residues. The V end was cut by 5 bases, the J end by 4 bases, with 8 bases between. Turning to this clone: Its antigen remains unknown.

It was with 60 Vbeta and 13 Jbeta primers that the PCR ran. Sequenced by immunoSEQ multiplex PCR; TCRdb stores in-frame clones only, minus some. The sample lists roughly 120,000 clones; approximately 78% were seen once. Study conclusions and caveats: 150 or so TCR beta chains were listed as cytomegalovirus-associated.

The clonotype comes from a woman in her thirties in good health and CMV-seropositive. J is TRBJ1-2 and V is TRBV30; the D is unclear. The sequencing sample was made of PBMCs. CDR3 nucleotide sequence: TGTGCCTGGGGGCAAGTCTATGGCTACACCTTC. Translated, it gives CAWGQVYGYTF. The full variable domain, in which reference TRBV30 and TRBJ1-2 provide the parts outside the CDR3, is SQTIHQWPATLVQPVGSPLSLECTVEGTSNPNLYWYRQAAGRGLQLLFYSVGIGQISSEVPQNLSASRPQDRQFILSSKKLLLSDSGFYLCAWGQVYGYTFGSGTRLTVV.